These 21 T cell receptor beta chains were all obtained from the same sample, sequenced in a study of T-cell reconstitution after alpha-beta-depleted transplantation in children. Preparation of the TCRbeta library used unique molecular identifiers. Each CDR3 protein is one row after TCRdb ran MiXCR on the PCR reads. The table records around 130,000 distinct CDR3 sequences, roughly 9% of them present only once. The specimen was PBMCs, mostly from graft donor cells, collected 180 days after TCRalphabeta/CD19-depleted stem cell transplant. The origin of the receptors is a girl less than two years old who had a stem cell transplant for combined immunodeficiency, so the T cells may come from the graft donor.

This chain connects TRBV7-9 to TRBJ2-2; 8 nucleotides align to TRBD2. Unmatched junction bases numbered 12, after V lost 5 bases and J lost 1 base. This CDR3 comprises 18 residues. Germline V CDR1 and CDR2: SEHNR, FQNEAQ (reference sequence). This CDR3 reads CASSLGLAWSVNTGELFF. The CDR3 nucleotides are TGTGCCAGCAGCCTCGGACTAGCCTGGAGCGTGAACACCGGGGAGCTGTTTTTT.

The V and J genes are TRBV7-2 and TRBJ2-3; 11 bases are shared with TRBD2. The V gene end was trimmed by 1 base and the J gene end by 6 bases; junction bases not matched to a gene: 3. This CDR3 has 15 residues. Germline loops: CDR1 SGHTA, CDR2 FQGNSA. This chain's CDR3 is CASSLGGLAADTQYF. CDR3 in DNA: TGTGCCAGCAGCTTAGGGGGACTAGCGGCGGATACGCAGTATTTT.

CDR3 nucleotides: TGTGCCATCAGTGCTCCGGGACAGAGCTCCTACAATGAGCAGTTCTTC. It specifies CAISAPGQSSYNEQFF. V gene TRBV10-3 combines with J gene TRBJ2-1; 7 nucleotides agree with TRBD1. The V gene end was trimmed by 4 bases and the J gene end by 0 bases; junction bases not matched to a gene: 6. The CDR3 contains 16 residues. Germline CDR1 is ENHRY and CDR2 is SYGVKD.

The chain is built from TRBV19 and TRBJ2-3; 11 bases agree with TRBD2. V lost 6 bases, J lost 5 bases, and 4 bases stayed unmatched. Germline V lookup: CDR1 LNHDA, CDR2 SQIVND (reference sequence). CDR3 length equals 14 residues. The CDR3 DNA is TGTGCCAGTAGGAGTAGCGGGGGGGAAGATACGCAGTATTTT. Translation gives CASRSSGGEDTQYF. Full variable domain (rest looked up from reference TRBV19 and TRBJ2-3): DGGITQSPKYLFRKEGQNVTLSCEQNLNHDAMYWYRQDPGQGLRLIYYSQIVNDFQKGDIAEGYSVSREKKESFPLTVTSAQKNPTAFYLCASRSSGGEDTQYFGPGTRLTVL.

This clonotype was seen a few times. The J gene is TRBJ2-1, the V gene TRBV5-1; TRBD2 might be the D (5 bases). Germline CDR1 is SGHRS and CDR2 is YFSETQ. V dropped 2 bases and J dropped 1 base, with 22 bases sitting between them. The CDR3 has 19 amino acids. CDR3 sequence (DNA): TGCGCCAGCAGCTTCTTCCGGGATGGCCGGGGAGAGTCCTACAATGAGCAGTTCTTC. Protein: CASSFFRDGRGESYNEQFF.

As to this clonotype: One junction end does not reproduce the germline sequence, and a read error may be involved. This chain connects TRBV12-3 or TRBV12-4 to TRBJ1-5; perhaps TRBD1 as D (5 bases). The CDR3 runs to 13 residues. The CDR3 region has the DNA TGTCCCAGCAGTTTTGGGGCGTATCAGCCCCAGCATTTT. Amino acid sequence: CPSSFGAYQPQHF.

The rearrangement uses TRBV7-2 and TRBJ1-6; TRBD1 aligns across 9 bases. V lost 8 bases, J lost 3 bases, and 5 bases stayed unmatched. This CDR3 is 15 amino acids long. Looked up from germline, CDR1 is SGHTA and CDR2 is FQGNSA. The CDR3 DNA is TGTGCCAGCCGGCCGACAGGGGGCTATAATTCACCCCTCCACTTT. Translated, it gives CASRPTGGYNSPLHF.

In its sample, this clonotype was seen a few times. This chain uses TRBV6-1 with TRBJ2-7, with 9 nucleotides matching TRBD1. The trim removed 10 bases at V and 7 bases at J, leaving 11 bases unmatched. CDR3 length: 13 residues. Germline CDR1 reads MNHNS; CDR2 reads SASEGT. CDR3 sequence: CATAGTGTGEQYF. The CDR3 DNA sequence: TGTGCCACCGCCGGGACAGGGACTGGGGAGCAGTACTTC.

The chain employs TRBV20-1 and TRBJ2-1; 9 bases line up with TRBD2. The germline CDR1 and CDR2 sequences are DFQATT and SNEGSKA (reference sequence). The CDR3 spans 14 residues. V was clipped by 1 base and J by 7 bases; unmatched bases: 5. The CDR3 is CSARGTSVPNEQFF. The CDR3 DNA sequence: TGCAGTGCTAGAGGGACTAGCGTGCCTAATGAGCAGTTCTTC.

This chain uses TRBV30 with TRBJ1-5; D is possibly TRBD1 (6 bases). The CDR3 has 16 amino acids. The V gene's germline CDR1 is GTSNPN and CDR2 SVGIG (reference sequence). V lost 4 bases to trimming and J lost 3 bases, with 19 bases between them. As DNA, the CDR3 is TGTGCCTGGAACTTGGGGGCAAAAATTTCCAATCAGCCCCAGCATTTT. Translating gives CAWNLGAKISNQPQHF.

This clonotype has only a few counts. The rearrangement links TRBV12-3 or TRBV12-4 to TRBJ2-5; 7 bases map to TRBD2. The CDR3 has 14 amino acids. V shed 7 bases and J 5 bases; nucleotides not matched to a gene: 10. CDR3 sequence reads: CASTVAGRGETQYF. In DNA form, the CDR3 reads TGTGCCAGCACCGTAGCGGGTCGGGGGGAGACCCAGTACTTC.

This clonotype turned up a few times. The chain joins TRBV19 to TRBJ1-5; no clear D gene. CDR1 and CDR2 (germline): LNHDA, SQIVND (reference sequence). The CDR3 consists of 10 residues. Trimming took off 6 bases at V and 5 bases at J, with 2 bases between the two ends. CDR3 protein: CASRDQPQHF. The CDR3, as DNA: TGTGCCAGTAGGGATCAGCCCCAGCATTTT. Variable domain in full (rest from reference TRBV19 and TRBJ1-5): DGGITQSPKYLFRKEGQNVTLSCEQNLNHDAMYWYRQDPGQGLRLIYYSQIVNDFQKGDIAEGYSVSREKKESFPLTVTSAQKNPTAFYLCASRDQPQHFGDGTRLSIL.

V gene TRBV20-1 combines with J gene TRBJ1-4; no reliable D call. V was clipped by 3 bases and J by 0 bases, with 8 bases between them. Looked up from germline, CDR1 is DFQATT and CDR2 is SNEGSKA (reference sequence). CDR3 length: 14 residues. CDR3 sequence: CSASIRATNEKLFF. DNA for the CDR3: TGCAGTGCTAGTATAAGGGCAACTAATGAAAAACTGTTTTTT.

The V gene is TRBV7-2, the J gene TRBJ2-1; D unresolved. The CDR3 has 16 residues. The V gene lost 5 bases and the J gene lost 0 bases, with 14 bases spanning the gap. The germline gives CDR1 SGHTA, CDR2 FQGNSA. The CDR3 here is CASSIMDGSSYNEQFF. The DNA of the CDR3 is TGTGCCAGCAGCATCATGGACGGTAGCTCCTACAATGAGCAGTTCTTC.

In this sample, this clonotype turned up many times. The CDR3 protein is CAISALPLNSGYTGELFF. The CDR3 DNA reads TGTGCCATCAGTGCCCTACCCCTTAACAGCGGGTACACCGGGGAGCTGTTTTTT. The chain employs TRBV10-3 and TRBJ2-2, with a weak D call TRBD2 (6 bases). Trimming pared 4 bases from V and 3 bases from J, leaving 21 bases between. From germline, CDR1 is ENHRY and CDR2 SYGVKD. The CDR3 contains 18 residues.

A few counts support this clonotype. The CDR3 sequence is CASRRSGGLNTGELFF. For the CDR3, the DNA is TGTGCCAGCAGACGTAGCGGGGGGCTCAACACCGGGGAGCTGTTTTTT. V usage is TRBV28 and J usage is TRBJ2-2; 10 nucleotides match TRBD2. V was pared by 6 bases and J by 2 bases, with 6 bases of the junction left unmatched. The CDR3 runs to 16 residues. Germline V gives CDR1 MDHEN, CDR2 SYDVKM. The whole variable domain, remainder taken from reference TRBV28 and TRBJ2-2, is DVKVTQSSRYLVKRTGEKVFLECVQDMDHENMFWYRQDPGLGLRLIYFSYDVKMKEKGDIPEGYSVSREKKERFSLILESASTNQTSMYLCASRRSGGLNTGELFFGEGSRLTVL.

In this sample, this clonotype turned up once. The V call is TRBV15, the J call TRBJ2-5; D perhaps matches TRBD2 (6 bases). V lost 1 base to trimming and J lost 2 bases, with 14 bases between them. From germline, CDR1 is LNHNV and CDR2 YYDKDF (reference sequence). CDR3 length equals 16 residues. This chain's CDR3 is CATSRGAGNRQETQYF. CDR3 DNA sequence: TGTGCCACCAGCAGAGGGGCGGGGAACAGACAAGAGACCCAGTACTTC.

This clonotype was counted between two and nine times. The rearrangement joins TRBV7-2 to TRBJ1-5; TRBD1 matches 7 bases. There are 13 residues in the CDR3. CDR1 is SGHTA, CDR2 FQGNSA, per germline. V was pared by 5 bases and J by 6 bases, with 4 bases of the junction left unmatched. CDR3 protein: CASSPGGVQPQHF. CDR3 in DNA: TGTGCCAGCAGCCCAGGGGGGGTTCAGCCCCAGCATTTT.

The chain uses TRBV7-9 and TRBJ2-1; D gene uncertain. The CDR3 consists of 16 residues. V was cut by 5 bases and J by 5 bases, with 19 bases left in between. Looked up from germline, CDR1 is SEHNR and CDR2 is FQNEAQ (reference sequence). DNA of the CDR3: TGTGCCAGCAGCCACCCGACTGGCAACATTAACAATGAGCAGTTCTTC. Protein product: CASSHPTGNINNEQFF.

The chain has TRBV7-2 and TRBJ1-6; the D gene is possibly TRBD1 (5 bases). The germline gives CDR1 SGHTA, CDR2 FQGNSA. The CDR3 has 13 residues. Between the trimmed V and J ends, which lost 3 bases and 6 bases, there was a span of 6 bases. CDR3 DNA sequence: TGTGCCAGCAGCTTTGGGGCTAATTCACCCCTCCACTTT. Amino acids: CASSFGANSPLHF. Complete variable domain (other parts from reference TRBV7-2 and TRBJ1-6): GAGVSQSPSNKVTEKGKDVELRCDPISGHTALYWYRQSLGQGLEFLIYFQGNSAPDKSGLPSDRFSAERTGGSVSTLTIQRTQQEDSAVYLCASSFGANSPLHFGNGTRLTVT.

The gene calls are TRBV29-1 and TRBJ2-3; D not resolved. The length of the CDR3 is 12 residues. V was clipped by 6 bases and J by 2 bases, with 9 bases between them. Per germline, CDR1 SQVTM and CDR2 ANQGSEA. The CDR3 DNA follows: TGCAGCGTGCAGCCGGTCACAGATACGCAGTATTTT. It encodes CSVQPVTDTQYF.